The 24 T cell receptor beta chains below all came from one sample that was sequenced in a study of CD8 T cells in ankylosing spondylitis. MiXCR, applied by TCRdb to the 5' RACE reads, yields one record per CDR3 protein. The top ten hold 5% to 8% of the sample, which has fewer than 250,000 distinct CDR3 sequences, 20% to 30% seen once. The sample taken for sequencing was blood, either unsorted or a sorted T cell fraction (not recorded which). These receptors all stem from a male donor with ankylosing spondylitis or in good health (not recorded which).

This clonotype was counted many times. DNA for the CDR3: TGTGCCATCACTAGGGACAGGGGGACTACCTACGAGCAGTACTTC. It is translated as CAITRDRGTTYEQYF. V and J are TRBV10-3 and TRBJ2-7, with TRBD1 matching over 11 bases. The CDR3 totals 15 residues. The trim removed 7 bases at V and 2 bases at J, leaving 7 bases unmatched. From germline, CDR1 is ENHRY and CDR2 SYGVKD.

This clonotype was detected only a few times. The chain is built from TRBV29-1 and TRBJ2-3; possible D gene TRBD2, 5 bases. The V gene's germline CDR1 is SQVTM and CDR2 ANQGSEA. CDR3 size: 12 residues. The V end was cut by 1 base, the J end by 6 bases, with 8 bases between. CDR3 loop: CSVEARADTQYF. The CDR3 DNA sequence: TGCAGCGTTGAAGCGCGGGCGGATACGCAGTATTTT.

This clonotype was seen repeatedly, ten times or more. The chain is built from TRBV20-1 and TRBJ2-3; TRBD2 is a possible D gene (5 bases). Per the germline V gene, CDR1 is DFQATT and CDR2 is SNEGSKA (reference sequence). V was clipped by 0 bases and J by 0 bases, with 13 bases between them. The CDR3 loop spans 16 amino acids. The CDR3 spells CSAREGAELSTDTQYF. The CDR3 nucleotides read TGCAGTGCTAGAGAGGGAGCGGAGCTCAGCACAGATACGCAGTATTTT.

About this clonotype itself: A much larger clone differs by one base, so this may be a read error. The chain uses TRBV5-6 and TRBJ2-2; 8 bases map to TRBD1. Germline CDR1 reads SGHDT; CDR2 reads YYEEEE. The length of the CDR3 is 16 residues. CDR3 bases: TGTGCCGGCAGTCGTTGGCAGGGGGCGTACACCGGGGAGCTGTTTTTT. It encodes CAGSRWQGAYTGELFF.

This clonotype was observed at least ten times. The rearrangement uses TRBV6-2 or TRBV6-3 and TRBJ2-3; 7 nucleotides match TRBD2. V shed 8 bases and J 0 bases; nucleotides not matched to a gene: 17. The germline gives CDR1 MNHEY, CDR2 SVGEGT. This CDR3 spans 18 amino acids. This CDR3 is CASRKLARAGPSTDTQYF. CDR3 in DNA: TGTGCCAGCCGAAAACTAGCGCGAGCCGGTCCTAGCACAGATACGCAGTATTTT.

Many counts were recorded for this clonotype. V and J are TRBV27 and TRBJ2-1, with D unresolved. Germline assignment: CDR1 MNHEY and CDR2 SMNVEV (reference sequence). V was cut by 5 bases and J by 15 bases, with 17 bases left in between. This CDR3 has 12 residues. CDR3 sequence reads: CASSPTAPRLFF. In nucleotides, the CDR3 is TGTGCCAGCAGTCCCACGGCCCCGCGGTTGTTCTTC.

This clonotype was observed at least ten times. The chain links TRBV7-9 to TRBJ2-2, with D perhaps assigned TRBD1 or TRBD2 (5 bases each). V lost 2 bases and J lost 10, with 17 bases in between. CDR3 length: 15 residues. CDR1 SEHNR and CDR2 FQNEAQ come from the germline V gene (reference sequence). In DNA form, the CDR3 reads TGTGCCAGCAGCTTACGATATAGGGGACCCGAGGAGCTGTTTTTT. Encoded protein: CASSLRYRGPEELFF.

This clonotype was observed many times. The CDR3 region has the DNA TGCGCCAGTACCACAGGGAACACCGGGGAGCTGTTTTTT. Translating gives CASTTGNTGELFF. This chain connects TRBV5-1 to TRBJ2-2; possible D gene TRBD1, 5 bases. Trimming left V 8 bases short and J 1 base short, with 9 bases between. The CDR3 is 13 amino acids. In germline, CDR1 is SGHRS, CDR2 YFSETQ. The variable domain in full, with the rest retrieved from reference TRBV5-1 and TRBJ2-2, is KAGVTQTPRYLIKTRGQQVTLSCSPISGHRSVSWYQQTPGQGLQFLFEYFSETQRNKGNFPGRFSGRQFSNSRSEMNVSTLELGDSALYLCASTTGNTGELFFGEGSRLTVL.

This clonotype was observed a handful of times. This chain joins TRBV10-1 and TRBJ2-3, with D perhaps TRBD1 (5 bases). The V gene's germline CDR1 is WNHNN and CDR2 SYGVQD (reference sequence). The V end was cut by 11 bases, the J end by 5 bases, with 5 bases between. This CDR3 is built from 9 residues. The CDR3 loop reads CAGQDTQYF. The CDR3 nucleotides are TGCGCCGGACAAGATACGCAGTATTTT.

There are many counts of this clonotype. V gene TRBV12-3 or TRBV12-4 combines with J gene TRBJ2-3; D is uncertain. The CDR3 spans 14 residues. V lost 2 bases to trimming and J lost 2 bases, with 8 bases between them. The CDR3 DNA sequence: TGTGCCAGCAGTTTACCTGGGTCCACAGATACGCAGTATTTT. It specifies CASSLPGSTDTQYF.

This clonotype came up a few times. The chain has TRBV7-2 and TRBJ2-4; 8 nucleotides align to TRBD1. The germline gives CDR1 SGHTA, CDR2 FQGNSA. The ends lost 6 bases at V and 11 bases at J; junction bases unmatched: 6. This CDR3 region has 12 residues. CDR3 sequence reads: CASSRETGVQYF. DNA of the CDR3: TGTGCCAGCAGTCGCGAGACAGGGGTTCAGTACTTC.

At least ten counts were recorded for this clonotype. The rearrangement uses TRBV5-1 and TRBJ2-2; D gene ambiguous. Per germline, CDR1 SGHRS and CDR2 YFSETQ. CDR3 size: 15 residues. V lost 0 bases and J 6 bases, leaving 12 bases between the germline ends. The CDR3: CASSLEGHRAGELFF. The CDR3 nucleotides read TGCGCCAGCAGCTTGGAAGGCCATCGGGCCGGGGAGCTGTTTTTT.

This clonotype appeared many times. This chain's CDR3 is CASSPLDRIRETQYF. In nucleotides, the CDR3 is TGTGCCAGCAGTCCGCTGGACAGGATACGAGAGACCCAGTACTTC. The genes are TRBV6-1 and TRBJ2-5; 7 bases are shared with TRBD1. Germline V lookup: CDR1 MNHNS, CDR2 SASEGT. Germline trimming cut 5 bases from V and 4 bases from J; bases unmatched to any gene: 10. The CDR3 spans 15 residues.

At least ten counts were recorded for this clonotype. The V gene is TRBV7-2, the J gene TRBJ1-5, with 9 bases that match TRBD1. Germline V gene data show CDR1 as SGHTA and CDR2 as FQGNSA. The CDR3 length is 17 residues. V was pared by 1 base and J by 1 base, with 5 bases of the junction left unmatched. CDR3 region: CASSLGTGALSNQPQHF. CDR3 sequence (DNA): TGTGCCAGCAGCTTAGGGACAGGGGCCCTCAGCAATCAGCCCCAGCATTTT.

This clonotype was detected many times. The chain links TRBV20-1 to TRBJ2-5; D possibly corresponds to TRBD1 (5 bases). Germline assignment: CDR1 DFQATT and CDR2 SNEGSKA (reference sequence). V lost 6 bases, J lost 5 bases, and 13 bases lay in between. CDR3 size: 12 residues. The CDR3, as DNA: TGCAGTGCAGCAAGCAGGGCGGAGACCCAGTACTTC. This sequence encodes CSAASRAETQYF.

CDR3 loop: CASSLVIRQGSSYNEQFF. The CDR3 nucleotides read TGTGCCAGCAGCTTAGTTATCCGACAGGGAAGCTCCTACAATGAGCAGTTCTTC. The chain couples TRBV7-8 to TRBJ2-1, with 7 bases aligning to TRBD1. CDR3 size: 18 residues. Germline V gene lookup returns CDR1 SGHVS and CDR2 FQNEAQ. Germline trimming cut 1 base from V and 0 bases from J; bases unmatched to any gene: 9.

This clonotype has ten or more counts. This chain links TRBV19 with TRBJ2-1, with 9 bases fitting TRBD1. V dropped 10 bases and J dropped 4; count of bases not matched to a gene: 8. CDR1 LNHDA and CDR2 SQIVND come from the germline V gene (reference sequence). The CDR3 totals 14 residues. The CDR3 loop reads CATTTGGSYNEQFF. DNA of the CDR3: TGTGCCACAACGACAGGGGGGAGTTACAATGAGCAGTTCTTC. The full variable domain, in which reference TRBV19 and TRBJ2-1 provide the parts outside the CDR3, is DGGITQSPKYLFRKEGQNVTLSCEQNLNHDAMYWYRQDPGQGLRLIYYSQIVNDFQKGDIAEGYSVSREKKESFPLTVTSAQKNPTAFYLCATTTGGSYNEQFFGPGTRLTVL.

In its sample, this clonotype was seen many times. No conserved phenylalanine or tryptophan is present at the end of the CDR3, so a read error is the likely explanation. No DNA is shown, since the ends of the CDR3 on it are uncertain; the CDR3 is the one TCRdb lists. The V call is TRBV6-2 or TRBV6-3, the J call TRBJ2-7; the table's D call of TRBD2 was not tested on the DNA. The CDR3 is 13 residues long, counting both termini. Germline V CDR1 and CDR2: MNHEY, SVGEGT. CDR3 residues: CASSQNILAGGVY.

The chain links TRBV20-1 to TRBJ2-7, with 10 bases matching TRBD2. This CDR3 has 15 residues. Trimming removed 3 bases from V and 5 bases from J; junction bases left unmatched: 10. Looked up from germline, CDR1 is DFQATT and CDR2 is SNEGSKA (reference sequence). CDR3 DNA: TGCAGTGCTAGCCCCCTAGCGGGAGTGGGAAACGAGCAGTACTTC. Encoded protein: CSASPLAGVGNEQYF.

The V gene is TRBV29-1, the J gene TRBJ2-3, with D perhaps given as TRBD1 or TRBD2 (5 bases each). Germline CDR1 reads SQVTM; CDR2 reads ANQGSEA. CDR3 length equals 13 residues. V shed 7 bases and J shed 2 bases, with 13 bases lying between them. CDR3 nucleotide sequence: TGCAGCGGGGGACGGCCCCTCACAGATACGCAGTATTTT. Its translation: CSGGRPLTDTQYF.

This clonotype came up many times. V is TRBV3-1 and J is TRBJ2-3, with a tentative D call TRBD2 (6 bases). The CDR3 contains 16 residues. Germline V lookup: CDR1 LGHDT, CDR2 YNNKEL (reference sequence). Trimming pared 4 bases from V and 0 bases from J, leaving 14 bases between. CDR3 region: CASSPRGGASTDTQYF. DNA for the CDR3: TGTGCCAGCAGCCCACGAGGAGGGGCTAGCACAGATACGCAGTATTTT.

The V call is TRBV20-1, the J call TRBJ2-7, with 9 positions matching TRBD2. With V trimmed by 0 bases and J by 2 bases, 8 bases remained unmatched. The CDR3 length is 16 residues. Germline CDR1 is DFQATT and CDR2 is SNEGSKA (reference sequence). The CDR3 DNA reads as TGCAGTGCTAGAGATTATCGAGCGGGAGGTGCCTACGAGCAGTACTTC. Translating it yields CSARDYRAGGAYEQYF.

Concerning this clonotype: With a much larger clone just one base away, this may be a read error. CDR3 bases: TGCAGTGCTAGAGACTCAGGGGGCGCGGACAATGAAGCTTTCTTT. The encoded protein is CSARDSGGADNEAFF. The rearrangement joins TRBV20-1 to TRBJ1-1, with 8 bases lining up with TRBD1. CDR3 length: 15 amino acids. From germline, CDR1 is DFQATT and CDR2 SNEGSKA (reference sequence). V trimming: 0 bases; J trimming: 7 bases; junction bases outside the gene matches: 10.

The chain employs TRBV5-1 and TRBJ1-6; possibly TRBD1 for D (5 bases). This CDR3 has 15 residues. Germline CDR1 and CDR2: SGHRS and YFSETQ. Trimming pared 4 bases from V and 8 bases from J, leaving 16 bases between. The chain's CDR3 is CASSLADSAYSPLHF. The CDR3 DNA follows: TGCGCCAGCAGCCTGGCCGACAGCGCTTATTCACCCCTCCACTTT.